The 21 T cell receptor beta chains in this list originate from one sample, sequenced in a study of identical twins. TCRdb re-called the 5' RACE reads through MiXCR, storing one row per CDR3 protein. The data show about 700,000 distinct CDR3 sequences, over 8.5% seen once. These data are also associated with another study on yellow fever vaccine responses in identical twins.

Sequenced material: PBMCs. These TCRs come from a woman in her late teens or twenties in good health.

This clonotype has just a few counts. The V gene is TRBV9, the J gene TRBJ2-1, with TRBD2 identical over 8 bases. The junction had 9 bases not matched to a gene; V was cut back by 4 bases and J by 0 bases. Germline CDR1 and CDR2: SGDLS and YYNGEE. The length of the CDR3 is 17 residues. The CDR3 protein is CASSPRPGGISYNEQFF. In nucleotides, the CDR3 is TGTGCCAGCAGCCCAAGACCGGGGGGGATCTCCTACAATGAGCAGTTCTTC.

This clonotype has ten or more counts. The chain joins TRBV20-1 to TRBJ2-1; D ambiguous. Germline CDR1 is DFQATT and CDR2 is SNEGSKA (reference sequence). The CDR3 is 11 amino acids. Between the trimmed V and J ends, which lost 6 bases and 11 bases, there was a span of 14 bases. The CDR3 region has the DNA TGCAGTGCAATCCGATGGCCGAAGCAGTTCTTC. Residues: CSAIRWPKQFF.

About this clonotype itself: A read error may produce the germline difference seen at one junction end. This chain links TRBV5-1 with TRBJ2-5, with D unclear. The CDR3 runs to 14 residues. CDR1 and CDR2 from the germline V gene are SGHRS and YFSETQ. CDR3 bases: TGCGCCTGCAGCTTGGGCCAAATCCAAGAGACCCAGTACTTC. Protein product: CACSLGQIQETQYF. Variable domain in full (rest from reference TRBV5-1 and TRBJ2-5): KAGVTQTPRYLIKTRGQQVTLSCSPISGHRSVSWYQQTPGQGLQFLFEYFSETQRNKGNFPGRFSGRQFSNSRSEMNVSTLELGDSALYLCACSLGQIQETQYFGPGTRLLVL.

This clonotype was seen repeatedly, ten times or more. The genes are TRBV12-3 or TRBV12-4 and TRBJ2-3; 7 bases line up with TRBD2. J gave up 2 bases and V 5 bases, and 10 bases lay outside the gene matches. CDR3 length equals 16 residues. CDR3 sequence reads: CASSTDRDYPTDTQYF. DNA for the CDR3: TGTGCCAGCAGTACCGACCGGGACTACCCCACAGATACGCAGTATTTT.

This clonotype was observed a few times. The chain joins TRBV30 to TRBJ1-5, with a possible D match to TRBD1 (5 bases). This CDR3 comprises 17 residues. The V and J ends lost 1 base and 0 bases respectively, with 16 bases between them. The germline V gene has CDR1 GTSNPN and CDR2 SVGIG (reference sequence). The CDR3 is CAWSGRDARDSNQPQHF. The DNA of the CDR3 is TGTGCCTGGAGTGGCCGGGACGCGAGAGATAGCAATCAGCCCCAGCATTTT.

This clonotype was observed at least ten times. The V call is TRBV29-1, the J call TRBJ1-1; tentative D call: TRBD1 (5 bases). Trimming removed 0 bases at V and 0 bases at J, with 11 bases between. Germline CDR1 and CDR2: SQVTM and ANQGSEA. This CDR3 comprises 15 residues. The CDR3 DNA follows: TGCAGCGTTGAAGATCCCGACAGAATGAACACTGAAGCTTTCTTT. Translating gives CSVEDPDRMNTEAFF. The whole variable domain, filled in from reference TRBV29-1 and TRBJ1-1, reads SAVISQKPSRDICQRGTSLTIQCQVDSQVTMMFWYRQQPGQSLTLIATANQGSEATYESGFVIDKFPISRPNLTFSTLTVSNMSPEDSSIYLCSVEDPDRMNTEAFFGQGTRLTVV.

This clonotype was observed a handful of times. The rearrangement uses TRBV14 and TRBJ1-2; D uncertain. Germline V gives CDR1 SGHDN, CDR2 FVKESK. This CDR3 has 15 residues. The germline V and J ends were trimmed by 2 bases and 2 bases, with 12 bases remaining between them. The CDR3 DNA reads TGTGCCAGCAGCCAAACACAAATTCCAAACTATGGCTACACCTTC. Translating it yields CASSQTQIPNYGYTF.

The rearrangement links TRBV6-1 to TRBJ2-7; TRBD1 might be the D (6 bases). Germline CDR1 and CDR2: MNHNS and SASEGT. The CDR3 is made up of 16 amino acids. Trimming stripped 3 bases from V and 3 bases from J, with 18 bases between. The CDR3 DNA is TGTGCCAGCAGTGAGGTCTTCCGAACAGGGATCTACGAGCAGTACTTC. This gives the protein CASSEVFRTGIYEQYF.

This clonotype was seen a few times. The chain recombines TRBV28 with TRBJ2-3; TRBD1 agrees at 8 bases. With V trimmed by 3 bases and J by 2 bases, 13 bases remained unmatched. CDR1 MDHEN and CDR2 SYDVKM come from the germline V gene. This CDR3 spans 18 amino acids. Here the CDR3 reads CASSLGIWTGRLTDTQYF. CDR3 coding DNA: TGTGCCAGCAGTTTGGGGATTTGGACAGGGAGACTCACAGATACGCAGTATTTT.

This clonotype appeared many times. CDR3: CSANPRDRGTLYEQYF. CDR3 nucleotide sequence: TGCAGTGCTAATCCCCGGGACAGGGGAACCCTCTACGAGCAGTACTTC. The chain links TRBV20-1 to TRBJ2-7, with 10 bases identical to TRBD1. Germline V gene data show CDR1 as DFQATT and CDR2 as SNEGSKA (reference sequence). The CDR3 runs to 16 residues. Unmatched junction bases numbered 12, after V lost 4 bases and J lost 3 bases.

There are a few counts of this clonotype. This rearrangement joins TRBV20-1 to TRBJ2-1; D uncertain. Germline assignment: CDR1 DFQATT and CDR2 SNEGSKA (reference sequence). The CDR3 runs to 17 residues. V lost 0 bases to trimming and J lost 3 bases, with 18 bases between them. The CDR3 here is CSARDLPEVTDYNEQFF. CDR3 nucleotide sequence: TGCAGTGCTAGAGATCTCCCCGAAGTCACCGACTACAATGAGCAGTTCTTC.

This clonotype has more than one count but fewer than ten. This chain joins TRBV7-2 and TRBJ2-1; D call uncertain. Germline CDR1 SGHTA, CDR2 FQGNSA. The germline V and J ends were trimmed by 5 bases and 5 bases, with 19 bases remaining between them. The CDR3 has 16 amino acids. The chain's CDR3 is CASSDLPIPYNNEQFF. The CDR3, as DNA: TGTGCCAGCAGCGACCTCCCTATTCCTTACAACAATGAGCAGTTCTTC.

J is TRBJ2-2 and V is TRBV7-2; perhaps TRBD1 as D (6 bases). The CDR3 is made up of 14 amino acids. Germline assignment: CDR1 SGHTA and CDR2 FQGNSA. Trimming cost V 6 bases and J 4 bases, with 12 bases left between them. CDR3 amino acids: CASSQDRTTGELFF. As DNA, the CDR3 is TGTGCCAGCAGTCAGGACAGAACCACCGGGGAGCTGTTTTTT.

CDR3 in amino acids: CASSSPKAGSTNTGELFF. In nucleotides, the CDR3 is TGTGCCAGCAGTTCCCCGAAAGCAGGAAGCACGAACACCGGGGAGCTGTTTTTT. The chain links TRBV6-5 to TRBJ2-2, with D uncertain. The CDR3 totals 18 residues. V was pared by 4 bases and J by 0 bases, with 18 bases between. Germline V lookup: CDR1 MNHEY, CDR2 SVGAGI.

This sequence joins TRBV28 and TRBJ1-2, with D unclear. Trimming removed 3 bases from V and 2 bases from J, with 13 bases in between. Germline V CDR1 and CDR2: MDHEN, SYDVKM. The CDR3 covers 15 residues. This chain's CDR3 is CASSLGSTVNYGYTF. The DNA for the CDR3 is TGTGCCAGCAGTTTGGGCAGTACCGTAAACTATGGCTACACCTTC.

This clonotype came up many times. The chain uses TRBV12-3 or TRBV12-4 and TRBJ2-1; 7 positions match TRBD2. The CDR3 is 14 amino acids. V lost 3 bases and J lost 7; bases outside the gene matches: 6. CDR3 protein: CASSFGGSLNEQFF. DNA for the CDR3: TGTGCCAGCAGTTTCGGCGGGAGCCTGAATGAGCAGTTCTTC.

Here the CDR3 DNA reads TGTGCCAGCAGTTATTCAGGGGGACAGGGCGAGCAGTACTTC. Encoded protein: CASSYSGGQGEQYF. This chain connects TRBV6-5 to TRBJ2-7; 9 nucleotides match TRBD1. The CDR3 is 14 residues long. V was clipped by 3 bases and J by 6 bases; unmatched bases: 6. Germline V lookup: CDR1 MNHEY, CDR2 SVGAGI.

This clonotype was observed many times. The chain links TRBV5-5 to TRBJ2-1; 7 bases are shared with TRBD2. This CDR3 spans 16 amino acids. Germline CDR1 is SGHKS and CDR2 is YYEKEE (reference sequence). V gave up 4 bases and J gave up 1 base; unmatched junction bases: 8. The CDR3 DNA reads TGTGCCAGCAGCGGGAGGGCCGTGAGTTCCTACAATGAGCAGTTCTTC. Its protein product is CASSGRAVSSYNEQFF.

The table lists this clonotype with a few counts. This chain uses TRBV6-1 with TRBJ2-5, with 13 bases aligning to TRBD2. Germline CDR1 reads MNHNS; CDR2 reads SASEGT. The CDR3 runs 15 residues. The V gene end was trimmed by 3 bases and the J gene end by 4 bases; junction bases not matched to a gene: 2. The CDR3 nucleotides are TGTGCCAGCAGTGACCGGACTAGCGGGAGAGAGACCCAGTACTTC. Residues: CASSDRTSGRETQYF.

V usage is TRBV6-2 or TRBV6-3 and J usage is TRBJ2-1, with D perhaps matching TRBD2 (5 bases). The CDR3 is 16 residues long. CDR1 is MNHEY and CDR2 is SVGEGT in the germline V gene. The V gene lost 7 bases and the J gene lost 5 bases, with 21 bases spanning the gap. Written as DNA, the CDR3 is TGTGCCAGCACCGAAATGGGAGCAGCCTCAAACAATGAGCAGTTCTTC. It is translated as CASTEMGAASNNEQFF.

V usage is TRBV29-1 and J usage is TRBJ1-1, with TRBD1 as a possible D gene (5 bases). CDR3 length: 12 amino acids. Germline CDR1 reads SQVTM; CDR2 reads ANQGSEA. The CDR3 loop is CTTLDGGTEAFF. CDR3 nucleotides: TGCACCACCCTGGACGGGGGGACTGAAGCTTTCTTT.